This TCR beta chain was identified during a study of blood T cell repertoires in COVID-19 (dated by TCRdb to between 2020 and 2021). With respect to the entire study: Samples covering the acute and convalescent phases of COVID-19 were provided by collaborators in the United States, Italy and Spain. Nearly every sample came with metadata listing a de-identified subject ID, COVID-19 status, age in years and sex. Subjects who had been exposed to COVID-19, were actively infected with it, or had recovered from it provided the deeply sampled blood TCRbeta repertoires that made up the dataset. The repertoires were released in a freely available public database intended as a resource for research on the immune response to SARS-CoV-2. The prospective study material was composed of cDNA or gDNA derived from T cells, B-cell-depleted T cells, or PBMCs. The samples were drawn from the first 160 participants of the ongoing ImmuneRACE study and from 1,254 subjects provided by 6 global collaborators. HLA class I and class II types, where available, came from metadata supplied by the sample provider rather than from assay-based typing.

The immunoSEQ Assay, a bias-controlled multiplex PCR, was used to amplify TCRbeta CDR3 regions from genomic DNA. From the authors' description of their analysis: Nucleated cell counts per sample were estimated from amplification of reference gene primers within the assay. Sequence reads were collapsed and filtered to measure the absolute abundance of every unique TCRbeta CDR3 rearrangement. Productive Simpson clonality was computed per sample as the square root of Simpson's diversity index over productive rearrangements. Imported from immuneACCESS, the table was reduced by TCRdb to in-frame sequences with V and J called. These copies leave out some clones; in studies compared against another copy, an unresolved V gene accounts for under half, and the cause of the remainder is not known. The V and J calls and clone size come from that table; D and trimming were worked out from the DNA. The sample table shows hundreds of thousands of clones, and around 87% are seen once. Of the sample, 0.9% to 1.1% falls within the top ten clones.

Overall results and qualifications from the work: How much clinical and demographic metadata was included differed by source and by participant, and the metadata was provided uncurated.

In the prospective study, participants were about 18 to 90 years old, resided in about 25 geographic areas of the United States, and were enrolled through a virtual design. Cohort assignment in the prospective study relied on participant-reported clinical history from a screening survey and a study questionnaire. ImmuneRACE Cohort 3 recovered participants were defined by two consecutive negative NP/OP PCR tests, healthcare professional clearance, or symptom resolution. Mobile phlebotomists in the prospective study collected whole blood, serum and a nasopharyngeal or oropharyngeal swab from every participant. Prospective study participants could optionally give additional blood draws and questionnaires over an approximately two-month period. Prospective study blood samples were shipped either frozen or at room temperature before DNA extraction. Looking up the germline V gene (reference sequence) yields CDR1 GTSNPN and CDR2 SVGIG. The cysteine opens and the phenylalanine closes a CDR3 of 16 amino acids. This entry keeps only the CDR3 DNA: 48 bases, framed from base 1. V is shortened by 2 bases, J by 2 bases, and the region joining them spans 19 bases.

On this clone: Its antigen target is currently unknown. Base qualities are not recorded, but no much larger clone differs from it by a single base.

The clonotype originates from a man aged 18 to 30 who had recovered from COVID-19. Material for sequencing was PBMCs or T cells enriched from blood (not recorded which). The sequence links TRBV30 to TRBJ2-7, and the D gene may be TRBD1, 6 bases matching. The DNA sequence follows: TGTGCCTGGAGTAACCCAAACGGGCAGGGGACCTACGAGCAGTACTTC. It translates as CAWSNPNGQGTYEQYF.